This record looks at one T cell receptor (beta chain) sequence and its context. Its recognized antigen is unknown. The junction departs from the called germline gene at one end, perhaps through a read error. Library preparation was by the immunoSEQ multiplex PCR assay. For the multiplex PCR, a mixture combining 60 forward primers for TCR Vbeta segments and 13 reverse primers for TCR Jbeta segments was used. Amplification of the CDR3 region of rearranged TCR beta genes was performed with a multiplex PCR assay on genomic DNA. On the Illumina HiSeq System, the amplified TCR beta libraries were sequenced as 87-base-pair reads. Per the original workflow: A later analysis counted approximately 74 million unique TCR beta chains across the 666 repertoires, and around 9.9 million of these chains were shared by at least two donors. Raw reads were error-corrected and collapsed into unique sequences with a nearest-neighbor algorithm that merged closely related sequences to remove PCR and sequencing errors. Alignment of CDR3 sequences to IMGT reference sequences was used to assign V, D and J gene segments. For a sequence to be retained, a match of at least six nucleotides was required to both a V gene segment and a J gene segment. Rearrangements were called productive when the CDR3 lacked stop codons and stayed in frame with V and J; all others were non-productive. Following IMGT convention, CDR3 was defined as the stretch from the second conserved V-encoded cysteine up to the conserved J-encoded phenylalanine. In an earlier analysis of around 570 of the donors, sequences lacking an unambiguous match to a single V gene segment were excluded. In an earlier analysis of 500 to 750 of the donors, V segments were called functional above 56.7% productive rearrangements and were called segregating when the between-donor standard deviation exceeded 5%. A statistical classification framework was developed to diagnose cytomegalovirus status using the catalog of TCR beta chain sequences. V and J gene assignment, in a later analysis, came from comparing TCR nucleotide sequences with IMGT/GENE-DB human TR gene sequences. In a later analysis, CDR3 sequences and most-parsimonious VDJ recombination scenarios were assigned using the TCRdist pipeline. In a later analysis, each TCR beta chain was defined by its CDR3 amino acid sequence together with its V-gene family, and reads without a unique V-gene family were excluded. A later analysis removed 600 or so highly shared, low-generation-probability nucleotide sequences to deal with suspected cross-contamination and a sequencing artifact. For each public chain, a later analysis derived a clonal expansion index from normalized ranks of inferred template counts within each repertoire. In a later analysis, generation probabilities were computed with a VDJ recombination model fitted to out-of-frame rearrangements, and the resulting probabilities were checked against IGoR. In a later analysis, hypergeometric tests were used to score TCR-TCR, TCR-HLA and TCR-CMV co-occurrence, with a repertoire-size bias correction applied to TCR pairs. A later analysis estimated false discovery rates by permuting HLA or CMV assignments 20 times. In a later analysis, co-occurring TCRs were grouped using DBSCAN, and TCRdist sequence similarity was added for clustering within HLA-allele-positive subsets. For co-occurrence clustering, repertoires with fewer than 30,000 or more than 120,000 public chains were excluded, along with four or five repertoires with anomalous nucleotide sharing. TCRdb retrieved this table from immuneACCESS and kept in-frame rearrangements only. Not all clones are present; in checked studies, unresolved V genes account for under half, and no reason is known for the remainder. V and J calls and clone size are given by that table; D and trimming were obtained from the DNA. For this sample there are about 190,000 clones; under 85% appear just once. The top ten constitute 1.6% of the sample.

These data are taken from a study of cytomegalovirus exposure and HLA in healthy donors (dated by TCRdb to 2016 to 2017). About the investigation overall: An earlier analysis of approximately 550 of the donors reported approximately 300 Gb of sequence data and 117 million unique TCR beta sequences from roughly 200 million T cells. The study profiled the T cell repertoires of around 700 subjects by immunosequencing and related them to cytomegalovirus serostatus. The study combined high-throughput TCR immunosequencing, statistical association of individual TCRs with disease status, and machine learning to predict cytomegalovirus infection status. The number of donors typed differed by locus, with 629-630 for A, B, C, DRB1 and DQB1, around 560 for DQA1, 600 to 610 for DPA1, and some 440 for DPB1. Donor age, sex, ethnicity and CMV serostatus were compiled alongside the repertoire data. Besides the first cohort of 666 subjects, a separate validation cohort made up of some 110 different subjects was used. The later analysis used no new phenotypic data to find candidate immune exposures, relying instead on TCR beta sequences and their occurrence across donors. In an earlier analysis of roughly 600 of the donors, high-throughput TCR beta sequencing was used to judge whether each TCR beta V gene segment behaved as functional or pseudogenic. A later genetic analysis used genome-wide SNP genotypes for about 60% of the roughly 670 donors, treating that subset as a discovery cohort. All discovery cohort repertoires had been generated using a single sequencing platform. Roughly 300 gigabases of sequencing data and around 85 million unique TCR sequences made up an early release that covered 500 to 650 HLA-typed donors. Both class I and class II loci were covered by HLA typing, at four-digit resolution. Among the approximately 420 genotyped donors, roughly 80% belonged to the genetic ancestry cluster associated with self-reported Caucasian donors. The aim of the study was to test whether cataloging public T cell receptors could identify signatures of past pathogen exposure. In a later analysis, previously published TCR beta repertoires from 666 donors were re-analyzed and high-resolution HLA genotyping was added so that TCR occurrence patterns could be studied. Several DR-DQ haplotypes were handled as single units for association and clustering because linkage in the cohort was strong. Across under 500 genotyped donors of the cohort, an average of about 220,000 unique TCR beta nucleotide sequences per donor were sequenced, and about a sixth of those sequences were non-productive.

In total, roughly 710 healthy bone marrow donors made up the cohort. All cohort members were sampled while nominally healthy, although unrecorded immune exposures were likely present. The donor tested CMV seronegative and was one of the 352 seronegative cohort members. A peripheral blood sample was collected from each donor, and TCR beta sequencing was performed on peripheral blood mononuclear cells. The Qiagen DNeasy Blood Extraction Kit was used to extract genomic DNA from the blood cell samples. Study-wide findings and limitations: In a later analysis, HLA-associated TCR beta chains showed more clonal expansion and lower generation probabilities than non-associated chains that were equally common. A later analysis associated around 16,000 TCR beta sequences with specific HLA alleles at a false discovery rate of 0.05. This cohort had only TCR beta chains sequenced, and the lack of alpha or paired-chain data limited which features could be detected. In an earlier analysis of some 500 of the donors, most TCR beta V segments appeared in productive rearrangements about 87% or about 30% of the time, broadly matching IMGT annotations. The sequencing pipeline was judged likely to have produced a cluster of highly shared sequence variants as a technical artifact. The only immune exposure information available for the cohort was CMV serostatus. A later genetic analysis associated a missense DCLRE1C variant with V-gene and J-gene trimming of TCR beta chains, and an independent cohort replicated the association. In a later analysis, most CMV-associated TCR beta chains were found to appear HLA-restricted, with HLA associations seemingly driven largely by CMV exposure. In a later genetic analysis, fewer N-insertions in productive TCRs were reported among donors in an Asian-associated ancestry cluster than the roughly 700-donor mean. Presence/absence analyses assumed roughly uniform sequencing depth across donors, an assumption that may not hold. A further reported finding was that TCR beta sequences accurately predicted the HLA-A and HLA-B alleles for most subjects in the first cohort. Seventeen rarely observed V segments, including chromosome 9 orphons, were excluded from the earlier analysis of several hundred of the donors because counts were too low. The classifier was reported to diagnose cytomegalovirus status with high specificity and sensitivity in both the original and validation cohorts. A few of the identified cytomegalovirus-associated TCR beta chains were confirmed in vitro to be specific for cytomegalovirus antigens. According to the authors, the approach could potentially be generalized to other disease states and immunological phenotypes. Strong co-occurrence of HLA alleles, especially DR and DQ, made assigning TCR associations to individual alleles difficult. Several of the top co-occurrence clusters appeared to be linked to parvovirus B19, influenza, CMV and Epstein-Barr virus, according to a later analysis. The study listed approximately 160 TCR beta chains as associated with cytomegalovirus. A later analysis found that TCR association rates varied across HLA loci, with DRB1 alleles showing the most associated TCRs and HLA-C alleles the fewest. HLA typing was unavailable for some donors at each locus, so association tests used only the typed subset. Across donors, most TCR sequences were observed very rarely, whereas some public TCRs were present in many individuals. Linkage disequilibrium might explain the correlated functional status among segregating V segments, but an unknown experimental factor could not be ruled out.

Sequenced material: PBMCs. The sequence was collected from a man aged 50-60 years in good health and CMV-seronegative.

The nucleotide sequence reads as follows: TGTTCCAGCAGCCCCCAGAACTATGGCTACACCTTC. Its protein is CSSSPQNYGYTF. The sequence links TRBV7-9 to TRBJ1-2; the D segment cannot be called with confidence. CDR1 SEHNR and CDR2 FQNEAQ are derived from the germline V gene (reference sequence). The CDR3 covers 12 residues, taking in both the cysteine and the phenylalanine. CDR3 DNA only is kept here, 36 bases in frame from base 1.